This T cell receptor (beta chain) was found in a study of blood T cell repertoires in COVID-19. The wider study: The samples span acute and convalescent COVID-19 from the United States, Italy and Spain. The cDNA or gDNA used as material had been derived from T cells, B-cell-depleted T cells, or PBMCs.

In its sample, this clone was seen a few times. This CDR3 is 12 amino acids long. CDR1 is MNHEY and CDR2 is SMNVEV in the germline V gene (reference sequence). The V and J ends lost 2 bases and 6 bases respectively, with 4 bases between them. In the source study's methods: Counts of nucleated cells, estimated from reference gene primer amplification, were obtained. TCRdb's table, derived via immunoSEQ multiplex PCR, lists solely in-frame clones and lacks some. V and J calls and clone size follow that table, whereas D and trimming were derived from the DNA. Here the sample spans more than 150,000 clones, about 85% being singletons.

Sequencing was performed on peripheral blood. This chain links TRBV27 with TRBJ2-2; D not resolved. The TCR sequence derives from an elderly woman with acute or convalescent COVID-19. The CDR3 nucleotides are TGTGCCAGCAGTTTACCGTCCGGGGAGCTGTTTTTT. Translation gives CASSLPSGELFF.